Each of the 27 T cell receptor beta chains below was sequenced from the same sample in a study of blood T cells in healthy people across ages. The use of a sample-barcoded 5' primer and a J-beta primer mix characterized a second PCR of roughly 6 to 11 cycles. TCRdb reprocessed the 5' RACE reads with MiXCR, giving one entry per CDR3 protein. In the table there are 870,000 or so distinct CDR3 sequences, more than 25% of which are singletons. Sequencing was carried out using blood. The receptors were sampled from an elderly woman in good health.

The sample holds many counts of this clonotype. J is TRBJ1-5 and V is TRBV27; 8 bases are shared with TRBD1. The CDR3 extends over 16 amino acids. Germline V gene lookup returns CDR1 MNHEY and CDR2 SMNVEV (reference sequence). V lost 6 bases to trimming and J lost 6 bases; unmatched junction nucleotides: 13. The CDR3 nucleotides are TGTGCCAGCAGCCTATCCGGACAGGGCGGACGTCAGCCCCAGCATTTT. This gives the protein CASSLSGQGGRQPQHF.

Many counts were recorded for this clonotype. V usage is TRBV10-3 and J usage is TRBJ2-1; 10 positions agree with TRBD1. Losses at the gene ends were 10 bases for V and 7 bases for J; bases not matched to a gene: 10. The CDR3 spans 14 residues. From germline, CDR1 is ENHRY and CDR2 SYGVKD. The CDR3 region has the DNA TGTGCCACAGGAGAACGGGACAGGGGAAATGAGCAGTTCTTC. Its translation is CATGERDRGNEQFF.

The chain employs TRBV7-9 and TRBJ1-1, with 9 bases matching TRBD1. In germline, CDR1 is SEHNR, CDR2 FQNEAQ (reference sequence). The CDR3 consists of 14 residues. V dropped 3 bases and J dropped 6; count of bases not matched to a gene: 5. CDR3 sequence: CASSFVQGAAEAFF. Here the CDR3 DNA reads TGTGCCAGCAGCTTCGTACAGGGGGCGGCTGAAGCTTTCTTT.

This clonotype was observed many times. This chain connects TRBV12-3 or TRBV12-4 to TRBJ2-1, with D perhaps matching TRBD1 (6 bases). The CDR3 runs to 16 residues. The V end was cut by 5 bases, the J end by 4 bases, with 18 bases between. For the CDR3, the DNA is TGTGCCAGCAGTCACCGAAGGGGGACACAGTACAATGAGCAGTTCTTC. It translates to CASSHRRGTQYNEQFF.

The count of this clonotype is one. A read error is possible here, since a much larger clone lies one base away. The chain combines TRBV30 with TRBJ2-5; no firm D call. Germline V CDR1 and CDR2: GTSNPN, SVGIG (reference sequence). The CDR3 runs 12 residues. The CDR3 DNA reads TGTGTCTGGAGTGTGAGACAAGAGACCCAGTACTTC. Translation gives CVWSVRQETQYF.

This clonotype was picked up many times. The chain employs TRBV28 and TRBJ2-3, with 7 bases fitting TRBD2. Per germline, CDR1 MDHEN and CDR2 SYDVKM. V was pared by 7 bases and J by 2 bases, with 12 bases of the junction left unmatched. The CDR3 is 16 amino acids. The CDR3 is CASTEGSGAITDTQYF. The CDR3 nucleotides read TGTGCCAGCACCGAAGGGAGCGGGGCAATCACAGATACGCAGTATTTT.

This clonotype was counted only a few times. The genes are TRBV18 and TRBJ1-2; D not resolved. Germline V gene sequence: CDR1 KGHSH, CDR2 LQKENI. This CDR3 is 15 amino acids long. Trimming removed 3 bases from V and 6 bases from J, with 17 bases in between. The DNA for the CDR3 is TGTGCCAGCTCACCGAGGCCGTCGGGCGGGGATGGCTACACCTTC. As protein: CASSPRPSGGDGYTF.

This clonotype showed up many times. The V and J genes are TRBV24-1 and TRBJ2-1, with TRBD2 as a possible D gene (6 bases). Trimming left V 4 bases short and J 15 bases short, with 15 bases between. Germline V lookup: CDR1 KGHDR, CDR2 SFDVKD. CDR3 size: 12 residues. The CDR3 coding sequence is TGTGCCACCAGTGACAGCGGGCCAGGACGGTTCTTC. Its protein is CATSDSGPGRFF.

This clonotype was seen at least ten times. This chain joins TRBV6-6 and TRBJ2-1; the D is unclear. The CDR3 totals 13 residues. V was trimmed by 2 bases and J by 6 bases, leaving 8 bases between them. Germline V CDR1 and CDR2: MNHNY, SVGAGI (reference sequence). This chain's CDR3 is CASSYQRGNEQFF. The CDR3 DNA follows: TGTGCCAGCAGTTACCAGCGCGGCAATGAGCAGTTCTTC.

With regard to this clonotype: One base away lies a much larger clone, so this may be a sequencing read error. CDR3 in DNA: TGTGCCAGCAGTCCCAAGGGGGGCGCTAGCAATCAGCCCCAGCATTTT. Residues: CASSPKGGASNQPQHF. The chain recombines TRBV12-3 or TRBV12-4 with TRBJ1-5, with D possibly TRBD1 on 6 matching bases. Trimming shortened V by 5 bases and J by 0 bases, and 14 bases separated the two germline ends. The CDR3 runs 16 residues.

The genes are TRBV4-1 and TRBJ1-5; TRBD1 aligns across 7 bases. V lost 2 bases and J lost 6; bases outside the gene matches: 10. Germline CDR1 MGHRA, CDR2 YSYEKL. The CDR3 extends over 16 amino acids. CDR3 nucleotides: TGCGCCAGCAGCCAAACCGAGGGGGCCGGGCGTCAGCCCCAGCATTTT. It encodes CASSQTEGAGRQPQHF.

About this clonotype: One base away lies a much larger clone, so this may be a sequencing read error. This chain uses TRBV7-2 with TRBJ2-6; D unclear. The CDR3 covers 15 residues. The V gene's germline CDR1 is SGHTA and CDR2 FQGNSA. The ends were cut back, 6 bases at V and 0 bases at J, with 9 bases in the middle. DNA for the CDR3: TGTGCCAGCAGTCATGGGGTCTCTGGGGCCAACGTCCTGACTTTC. Amino acid sequence: CASSHGVSGANVLTF.

There are many counts of this clonotype. V usage is TRBV2 and J usage is TRBJ2-1; tentatively, D is TRBD2 (6 bases). Germline V lookup: CDR1 SNHLY, CDR2 FYNNEI. The CDR3 runs 13 residues. The V end lost 8 bases, the J end lost 4 bases, and 12 bases lay between the germline ends. The CDR3 here is CASGTLGYNEQFF. CDR3 nucleotide sequence: TGTGCCAGCGGGACTCTGGGGTACAATGAGCAGTTCTTC.

This clonotype was observed a handful of times. This chain joins TRBV30 and TRBJ1-2; 7 nucleotides match TRBD1. Germline V gives CDR1 GTSNPN, CDR2 SVGIG (reference sequence). V gave up 1 base and J gave up 4 bases; unmatched junction bases: 3. The CDR3 contains 13 residues. In DNA form, the CDR3 reads TGTGCCTGGAGTGGACAGGGCGCCTATGGCTACACCTTC. It translates to CAWSGQGAYGYTF.

This clonotype was detected many times. The CDR3 nucleotides read TGTGCCAGTCGGAGCGGATCCACAGATACGCAGTATTTT. Protein product: CASRSGSTDTQYF. The chain combines TRBV28 with TRBJ2-3, with D possibly matching TRBD2 (5 bases). Trimming left V 9 bases short and J 2 bases short, with 12 bases between. CDR1 is MDHEN, CDR2 SYDVKM, per germline. The CDR3 spans 13 residues.

This clonotype was counted a single time. This chain's CDR3 is CASSVSSGGVTGELFF. In DNA, the CDR3 is TGTGCCAGCAGTGTCTCTAGCGGGGGGGTCACCGGGGAGCTGTTTTTT. This chain links TRBV6-6 with TRBJ2-2; 12 bases map to TRBD2. The germline V gene has CDR1 MNHNY and CDR2 SVGAGI (reference sequence). The CDR3 extends over 16 amino acids. V shed 5 bases, J shed 4 bases, and the junction held 5 bases outside the gene matches.

This clonotype was seen only a few times. The V gene is TRBV30, the J gene TRBJ1-5; D not resolved. Trimming took 1 base from V and 0 from J, leaving 19 bases between them. The CDR3 contains 18 residues. From germline, CDR1 is GTSNPN and CDR2 SVGIG (reference sequence). CDR3 nucleotides: TGTGCCTGGAGTGCAGTTAGTTGGTCAGGCGATAGCAATCAGCCCCAGCATTTT. It codes for CAWSAVSWSGDSNQPQHF.

In its sample, this clonotype was seen many times. The V call is TRBV7-2, the J call TRBJ2-3; the match to TRBD2 covers 10 bases. The CDR3 covers 16 residues. The V gene's germline CDR1 is SGHTA and CDR2 FQGNSA. Losses at the gene ends were 1 base for V and 2 bases for J; bases not matched to a gene: 3. This CDR3 reads CASSLDSGGSTDTQYF. In DNA form, the CDR3 reads TGTGCCAGCAGCTTAGATAGCGGGGGGTCCACAGATACGCAGTATTTT.

The chain recombines TRBV25-1 with TRBJ1-1; TRBD1 might be the D (6 bases). This CDR3 spans 14 amino acids. V gave up 4 bases and J gave up 2 bases, with 11 bases separating them. Germline V gene sequence: CDR1 MGHDK, CDR2 SYGVNS. CDR3 sequence: CASSVSRGNTEAFF. CDR3 DNA: TGTGCCAGCAGTGTGTCCAGGGGAAACACTGAAGCTTTCTTT.

Comments on this clonotype: At one end the junction does not follow the germline gene, possibly because of a read error. The chain joins TRBV7-9 to TRBJ2-7, with TRBD1 matching 9 bases. Germline V CDR1 and CDR2: SEHNR, FQNEAQ (reference sequence). The CDR3 runs 17 residues. In nucleotides, the CDR3 is TGTGTCAGCAGCTCGACGGGACAGGGCGCCGCCCTCGCCGAGCAGTACTTC. This sequence encodes CVSSSTGQGAALAEQYF.

With respect to this clonotype: The junction and the germline gene differ at one end; a read error may be behind it. The genes are TRBV7-2 and TRBJ1-4, with TRBD1 matching over 9 bases. The V gene's germline CDR1 is SGHTA and CDR2 FQGNSA. CDR3 length: 17 amino acids. The CDR3 nucleotides read TGTGCCAGCAGTACCTCGGGACAGGGCGCAACTAATGAAAAACGGTTTTTT. The encoded protein is CASSTSGQGATNEKRFF.

Notes on this clonotype: A read error is possible here, since a much larger clone lies one base away. V usage is TRBV7-9 and J usage is TRBJ1-2; D is unresolved. V was shortened by 4 bases and J by 8 bases, with 20 bases between the two germline ends. Germline V gene lookup returns CDR1 SEHNR and CDR2 FQNEAQ (reference sequence). The CDR3 has 15 residues. CDR3 sequence reads: CASSSGPYSRIGYTF. CDR3 nucleotide sequence: TGTGCCAGCAGCTCTGGCCCGTACTCTAGGATAGGCTACACCTTC. The full variable domain, rest sourced from reference TRBV7-9 and TRBJ1-2, is DTGVSQNPRHKITKRGQNVTFRCDPISEHNRLYWYRQTLGQGPEFLTYFQNEAQLEKSRLLSDRFSAERPKGSFSTLEIQRTEQGDSAMYLCASSSGPYSRIGYTFGSGTRLTVV.

This chain links TRBV20-1 with TRBJ2-5, with D maybe TRBD2 (5 bases). TRBJ2-7 matches the DNA end more closely, so the J call is doubtful. Germline V gene lookup returns CDR1 DFQATT and CDR2 SNEGSKA (reference sequence). CDR3 length equals 13 residues. The CDR3 DNA is TGCAGTGCTAGTGGCGGGTACTTTGGCGAGCAGTACTTC. Protein: CSASGGYFGEQYF.

As regards this clonotype: A read error may produce the germline difference seen at one junction end. The V call is TRBV12-3 or TRBV12-4, the J call TRBJ2-3; 9 positions agree with TRBD2. The CDR3 runs to 16 residues. The CDR3 spells CASSSKRGVSTDAQYF. CDR3 DNA sequence: TGTGCCAGCAGTTCAAAGCGGGGGGTCAGCACAGATGCGCAGTATTTT.

V gene TRBV2 combines with J gene TRBJ1-1, with 8 positions matching TRBD1. V was clipped by 3 bases and J by 4 bases; unmatched bases: 4. Germline assignment: CDR1 SNHLY and CDR2 FYNNEI. The CDR3 consists of 14 residues. DNA of the CDR3: TGTGCCAGCAGTGATAGGACAGGGACCACTGAAGCTTTCTTT. Amino acid sequence: CASSDRTGTTEAFF.

In the case of this clonotype: A read error may explain this, as a much larger clone is one base away. The rearrangement uses TRBV5-1 and TRBJ2-3, with a weak D call TRBD2 (5 bases). The V gene's germline CDR1 is SGHRS and CDR2 YFSETQ. The CDR3 runs 14 residues. The CDR3 spells CASSLGPGEDAQYF. For the CDR3, the DNA is TGCGCCAGCAGCTTGGGCCCCGGGGAAGATGCGCAGTATTTT.

This clonotype was detected many times. The chain links TRBV7-7 to TRBJ2-3; the match to TRBD2 covers 13 bases. The CDR3 extends over 18 amino acids. The germline V gene has CDR1 SSHAT and CDR2 FNYEAQ (reference sequence). Losses at the gene ends were 0 bases for V and 2 bases for J; bases not matched to a gene: 5. The DNA of the CDR3 is TGTGCCAGCAGCTTAGCCCCCGGACTAGCGGGGGCCACAGATACGCAGTATTTT. It encodes CASSLAPGLAGATDTQYF.